At least ten counts were recorded for the clone carrying this T cell receptor (beta chain). Its cognate antigen is unknown. The CDR3 extends over 14 amino acids. The trim removed 6 bases at V and 5 bases at J, leaving 7 bases unmatched. Germline V gene sequence: CDR1 SQVTM, CDR2 ANQGSEA. This sample was included in a study of T cell repertoires in cytomegalovirus infection. On the study more broadly: TCR beta signatures that were public indicated CMV infection and matching HLA type. Study results and caveats: Of the TCR beta families, the public ones yielded a cumulative frequency that identified carriers of CMV plus the relevant HLA. There were HLA-C-restricted CMV-specific TCR beta clonotypes dominating the ex vivo response.

MiXCR, applied by TCRdb to the reads, yields one record per CDR3 protein. The top ten clones hold about 4.2% of a sample with some 180,000 distinct CDR3 sequences, nearly 9.5% of them seen once. This chain uses TRBV29-1 with TRBJ2-1, with 10 bases that match TRBD2. The sample was PBMCs. The clonotype was recovered from a human donor in good health (CMV status not recorded). Some clones in this sample may be carry-over from other donors' samples. CDR3 DNA sequence: TGCAGCGTGATCCCACTAGCGGGAAACAATGAGCAGTTCTTC. The encoded protein is CSVIPLAGNNEQFF.